This record looks at one TCR beta chain sequence and its context. Its antigen is still unknown. This sample is drawn from a study of Ad26.COV2.S vaccination and SARS-CoV-2 variants. Findings and limits, study-wide: Placebo and vaccine recipients had non-spike TCR breadth that was similar. Placebo recipients showed lower spike-specific TCR breadth than vaccinees.

Generated by immunoSEQ multiplex PCR, the TCRdb table keeps only in-frame clones and is missing some. This table holds roughly 140,000 clones, just over 85% found once. This CDR3 is built from 18 residues. Germline CDR1 reads SGHTA; CDR2 reads FQGNSA. With 0 bases clipped from V and 5 bases from J, the junction kept 6 bases outside the gene matches. The input for sequencing was peripheral blood, taken after recovery from COVID-19. The rearrangement joins TRBV7-2 to TRBJ2-4; 14 bases are shared with TRBD2. The sequence was collected from a human donor who had recovered from COVID-19. The CDR3 DNA reads as TGTGCCAGCAGCTTAGCGCCCGGGACTAGCGGGGGCCAAAACATTCAGTACTTC. Translated, it gives CASSLAPGTSGGQNIQYF.